This TCR beta chain came from a study of vaccination effects on CD4 cells after COVID-19. Study findings and constraints: Early timepoints after infection were absent, and convalescent patients were few in the study.

Before sequencing took place, the ViraFEST assay used viral peptide pools to expand antigen-specific CD4+ T cells. Subsequent to a culture period of more than 9 days, CD4+ T cells were isolated. In the vaccine recipients, nucleocapsid antibodies were negative and there was no prior SARS-CoV-2 infection. The V gene lost 4 bases and the J gene lost 10 bases, with 14 bases spanning the gap. The germline CDR1 and CDR2 sequences are SQVTM and ANQGSEA. This CDR3 has 12 residues. Sequenced by immunoSEQ multiplex PCR; TCRdb stores in-frame clones only, minus some. The table includes under 80,000 clones, roughly four fifths detected once. Remarks on this clone: Its matching antigen is unknown.

This clonotype was obtained from a human donor who received a COVID-19 vaccine. The source material was CD4+ T cells from PBMCs cultured with HCoV-229E spike peptides, sampled before COVID-19 vaccination. This chain uses TRBV29-1 with TRBJ2-1; D ambiguous. The CDR3 sequence is CSVGPRAEEQFF. CDR3 in DNA: TGCAGCGTTGGGCCCCGGGCGGAGGAGCAGTTCTTC.